The rows below give T cell receptor beta chains drawn from one sample of a study of T cells in localized non-small cell lung cancer. Produced via immunoSEQ multiplex PCR; TCRdb's table is partial and in-frame only. The sample has tens of thousands of clones; approximately 90% are singletons. The sample in question was peripheral blood, obtained before any cancer treatment. Receptor source: a woman aged 35-70 years with stage I squamous cell lung carcinoma. Both conserved end residues are part of each CDR3. Each record gives: V gene, D gene, J gene, clone size, CDR3 DNA, CDR3 protein. A D gene is named only where the DNA matches it firmly. Clone size is stated in some rows and not others, as once, few, many or a class when expanded.

v_gene: TRBV29-1
d_gene: -
j_gene: TRBJ1-1
abundance: -
CDR3nt: TGCAGCGTTGTACGACAGACCACTGAAGCTTTCTTT
CDR3aa: CSVVRQTTEAFF

v_gene: TRBV2
d_gene: -
j_gene: TRBJ2-7
abundance: -
CDR3nt: TGTGCCAGCAGTCCCGACACGGGGGTTTACGAGCAGTACTTC
CDR3aa: CASSPDTGVYEQYF

v_gene: TRBV5-1
d_gene: -
j_gene: TRBJ1-2
abundance: once
CDR3nt: TGCGCCAGCAGTGAGGGCCAATCTAACTATGGCTACACCTTC
CDR3aa: CASSEGQSNYGYTF

v_gene: TRBV7-9
d_gene: -
j_gene: TRBJ2-3
abundance: -
CDR3nt: TGTGCCAGCAGCTTAGGGGTTATGGTGAGCACAGATACGCAGTATTTT
CDR3aa: CASSLGVMVSTDTQYF

v_gene: TRBV7-5
d_gene: -
j_gene: TRBJ1-2
abundance: -
CDR3nt: TGTGCCAGCAGCTTAGATGAGGGGTTCCTCTATGGCTACACCTTC
CDR3aa: CASSLDEGFLYGYTF

v_gene: TRBV18
d_gene: TRBD2
j_gene: TRBJ2-5
abundance: -
CDR3nt: TGTGCCAGCTCACCACTTGCCGGGGGGGCCTGGGAAGAGACCCAGTACTTC
CDR3aa: CASSPLAGGAWEETQYF

v_gene: TRBV15
d_gene: -
j_gene: TRBJ1-1
abundance: -
CDR3nt: TGTGCCACCAGCAGAGACCTAGAACCGAACACTGAAGCTTTCTTT
CDR3aa: CATSRDLEPNTEAFF

v_gene: TRBV2
d_gene: -
j_gene: TRBJ1-2
abundance: once
CDR3nt: TGTGCCAGCAGTGAACAGGGGCGCTACACCTTC
CDR3aa: CASSEQGRYTF

v_gene: TRBV14
d_gene: TRBD1
j_gene: TRBJ2-7
abundance: -
CDR3nt: TGTGCCAGCAGCGTTCACCGGGACAGCGAGCAGTACTTC
CDR3aa: CASSVHRDSEQYF

v_gene: TRBV6-1
d_gene: -
j_gene: TRBJ1-1
abundance: -
CDR3nt: TGTGCCAGCAGTGAAAACAGAAACGCTGAAGCTTTCTTT
CDR3aa: CASSENRNAEAFF

v_gene: TRBV9
d_gene: TRBD1
j_gene: TRBJ2-7
abundance: -
CDR3nt: TGTGCCAGCAGCGTAGGACAGGGGGCCACCTACGAGCAGTACTTC
CDR3aa: CASSVGQGATYEQYF

v_gene: TRBV5-4
d_gene: TRBD1
j_gene: TRBJ2-7
abundance: -
CDR3nt: TGTGCCAGCAGCGCCCTCCGGGACAGAAAATACGAGCAGTACTTC
CDR3aa: CASSALRDRKYEQYF

v_gene: TRBV5-1
d_gene: -
j_gene: TRBJ1-6
abundance: once
CDR3nt: TGCGCCAGCAGCCTTAGCTGGCAGGGAGGTGGATCCTATAATTCACCCCTCCACTTT
CDR3aa: CASSLSWQGGGSYNSPLHF

v_gene: TRBV11-2
d_gene: -
j_gene: TRBJ2-7
abundance: -
CDR3nt: TGTGCCAGCAGCTTGTGGGGGGAGGGGGCCTACGAGCAGTACTTC
CDR3aa: CASSLWGEGAYEQYF

v_gene: TRBV7-3
d_gene: -
j_gene: TRBJ2-5
abundance: -
CDR3nt: TGTGCCAGCAGCTTAATGGGATCCCAAGAGACCCAGTACTTC
CDR3aa: CASSLMGSQETQYF

v_gene: TRBV2
d_gene: TRBD1
j_gene: TRBJ1-4
abundance: -
CDR3nt: TGTGCCAGCAGCTCCCGGGACAGGGAAGGGGAAAAACTGTTTTTT
CDR3aa: CASSSRDREGEKLFF

v_gene: TRBV19
d_gene: -
j_gene: TRBJ1-1
abundance: -
CDR3nt: TGTGCCAGTAGGGTCCCGGGACAAATCTCGAACACTGAAGCTTTCTTT
CDR3aa: CASRVPGQISNTEAFF

v_gene: TRBV5-1
d_gene: -
j_gene: TRBJ2-7
abundance: -
CDR3nt: TGCGCCAGCAGCCGGACGGCGGGGAGGTCCTACGAGCAGTACTTC
CDR3aa: CASSRTAGRSYEQYF

v_gene: TRBV2
d_gene: TRBD1
j_gene: TRBJ1-4
abundance: once
CDR3nt: TGTGCCAGCAGTGACGGGCGTACCAGGGGGCGCGCTGAAAAACTGTTTTTT
CDR3aa: CASSDGRTRGRAEKLFF

v_gene: TRBV9
d_gene: -
j_gene: TRBJ1-1
abundance: -
CDR3nt: TGTGCCAGCAGCGTAGGGGGATGGGAGACTGAAGCTTTCTTT
CDR3aa: CASSVGGWETEAFF

v_gene: TRBV6-6
d_gene: TRBD1
j_gene: TRBJ2-1
abundance: -
CDR3nt: TGTGCCAGCAGCCTACAGGGGAGCTCCTACAATGAGCAGTTCTTC
CDR3aa: CASSLQGSSYNEQFF

v_gene: TRBV5-1
d_gene: TRBD1
j_gene: TRBJ1-1
abundance: -
CDR3nt: TGCGCCAGCAGCCAGGGGGGAGTTGACAGGAACACTGAAGCTTTCTTT
CDR3aa: CASSQGGVDRNTEAFF

v_gene: TRBV6-5
d_gene: -
j_gene: TRBJ2-2
abundance: -
CDR3nt: TGTGCCAGCAGTTACGTCGTAGCGGACACCGGGGAGCTGTTTTTT
CDR3aa: CASSYVVADTGELFF

v_gene: TRBV19
d_gene: -
j_gene: TRBJ2-3
abundance: -
CDR3nt: TGTGCTTCGCGGACACCCAGCACAGATACGCAGTATTTT
CDR3aa: CASRTPSTDTQYF

v_gene: TRBV5-8
d_gene: -
j_gene: TRBJ2-2
abundance: -
CDR3nt: TGTGCCAGCCGCAACGGCGGTGCGAACACCGGGGAGCTGTTTTTT
CDR3aa: CASRNGGANTGELFF

v_gene: TRBV5-1
d_gene: TRBD1
j_gene: TRBJ1-1
abundance: -
CDR3nt: TGCGCCAGCGGGGACAGGGGGCCGGGCACTGAAGCTTTCTTT
CDR3aa: CASGDRGPGTEAFF

v_gene: TRBV5-1
d_gene: -
j_gene: TRBJ1-1
abundance: -
CDR3nt: TGCGCCAGCAGCTCCCATGTCGGGGTGGACACTGAAGCTTTCTTT
CDR3aa: CASSSHVGVDTEAFF

v_gene: TRBV7-3
d_gene: -
j_gene: TRBJ2-1
abundance: -
CDR3nt: TGTGCCAGCAGCACGGACAGCCTTCCCTACAATGAGCAGTTCTTC
CDR3aa: CASSTDSLPYNEQFF

v_gene: TRBV6-5
d_gene: -
j_gene: TRBJ2-3
abundance: -
CDR3nt: TGTGCCAGCAGTGACGACAGTACCACAGATACGCAGTATTTT
CDR3aa: CASSDDSTTDTQYF

v_gene: TRBV5-4
d_gene: -
j_gene: TRBJ2-3
abundance: -
CDR3nt: TGTGCCAGCAGCTTGGCTGGGGCCGTCGGCACAGATACGCAGTATTTT
CDR3aa: CASSLAGAVGTDTQYF

v_gene: TRBV5-6
d_gene: TRBD1
j_gene: TRBJ1-2
abundance: -
CDR3nt: TGTGCCAGCAGCTTCGACAGGGCCGGCTACACCTTC
CDR3aa: CASSFDRAGYTF